One sample yielded the 19 T cell receptor beta chains listed below, sequenced in a study of T cells in women clearing cervical HPV infection. Here immunoSEQ multiplex PCR was the method, and the copy in TCRdb shows in-frame clones only, minus some. The table lists 25,000 or so clones. The sample consisted of blood buffy coat. The receptors shown here come from a woman between 18 and 70 years old with a cervical HPV16 infection that either progressed to CIN3+ or cleared (not recorded which).

The covered CDR3 bases are TGTGCCAGCAGCCTCGGGGGGGCCCAAGAGACC. This encodes CASSLGGAQET. The whole CDR3 reads CASSLGGAQETQYF. The V call is TRBV5-4, the J call TRBJ2-5; TRBD2 agrees at 8 bases. The CDR3 end lies 3 residues beyond the end of the read and is filled in from the germline J gene. V shed 4 bases, J shed 1 base, and the junction held 3 bases outside the gene matches. The CDR3 loop spans 14 amino acids. Germline assignment: CDR1 SGHNT and CDR2 YYREEE (reference sequence).

To note about this clone: The read terminates 3 residues ahead of where the CDR3 ends, so the germline J gene completes it. The V and J genes are TRBV19 and TRBJ1-3; TRBD1 might be the D (5 bases). Trimming shortened V by 7 bases and J by 2 bases, and 15 bases separated the two germline ends. Germline assignment: CDR1 LNHDA and CDR2 SQIVND (reference sequence). The CDR3 runs to 15 residues. Incomplete CDR3 DNA: TGTGCCAGTAACCCGACAGATTCAGCTGGAAACACC. Translation: CASNPTDSAGNT. The whole CDR3 reads CASNPTDSAGNTIYF.

Notes on this clone: The CDR3 goes on 3 residues after the read ends, and that part is filled in from the germline J gene. The chain recombines TRBV20-1 with TRBJ1-3; tentatively, D is TRBD1 (5 bases). The CDR3 spans 13 residues. Trimming took 5 bases from V and 4 from J, leaving 12 bases between them. Germline V gives CDR1 DFQATT, CDR2 SNEGSKA (reference sequence). The CDR3 protein is CSASTARGNTIYF. The sequenced CDR3 bases are TGCAGTGCTTCGACAGCCAGGGGAAACACC.

Concerning this clone itself: The read finishes 3 residues shy of the CDR3 end, and the germline J gene is used to complete it. At the DNA level, this CDR3 is encoded by other sequences in the same sample as well. The genes are TRBV13 and TRBJ1-3; tentatively, D is TRBD1 (5 bases). The V and J ends lost 5 bases and 6 bases respectively, with 20 bases between them. Germline V CDR1 and CDR2: PRHDT, FYEKMQ (reference sequence). This CDR3 contains 16 residues. CDR3 in amino acids: CASSPSGVLVENTIYF. The CDR3 bases that were read are TGTGCCAGCAGCCCGTCGGGGGTGCTGGTGGAAAACACC.

On this clone itself: Read sequence stops 3 residues before the CDR3 end, and the germline J gene provides the missing end. V and J are TRBV12-3 or TRBV12-4 and TRBJ2-3, with 13 bases identical to TRBD2. The CDR3 is 13 residues long. The junction had 2 bases not matched to a gene; V was cut back by 6 bases and J by 8 bases. Partial CDR3 DNA: TGTGCCAGCAGCCGACTAGCGGGAGGTACG. This gives the protein CASSRLAGGT. The full CDR3 protein is CASSRLAGGTQYF.

Note on this clone: Coverage ceases 3 residues before the CDR3 finishes, and the germline J gene fills in the end. Other DNA sequences in the same sample also yield this CDR3. The genes are TRBV7-8 and TRBJ1-3, with D possibly matching TRBD1 (5 bases). There are 15 residues in the CDR3. With 5 bases removed from V and 2 bases from J, the gap between germline ends came to 13 bases. In germline, CDR1 is SGHVS, CDR2 FQNEAQ. The CDR3 loop is CASSQWAGTGNTIYF. CDR3 DNA (partial): TGTGCCAGCAGCCAATGGGCAGGGACTGGAAACACC.

Worth noting for this clone: The CDR3 extends 3 residues past the end of the read, so its final part is completed from the germline J gene. The rearrangement links TRBV2 to TRBJ2-6; TRBD1 agrees at 8 bases. The ends lost 6 bases at V and 3 bases at J; junction bases unmatched: 10. This CDR3 is 17 amino acids long. Germline V lookup: CDR1 SNHLY, CDR2 FYNNEI. The CDR3 sequence: CASSPGQANFGANVLTF. The covered CDR3 bases are TGTGCCAGCAGCCCGGGACAGGCCAATTTTGGGGCCAACGTC.

Note on this clone: The read comes to an end 3 residues before the CDR3 does, leaving the germline J gene to fill in the end. The genes are TRBV2 and TRBJ2-7, with D tentatively TRBD2 (5 bases). Trimming left V 6 bases short and J 2 bases short, with 17 bases between. Germline CDR1 reads SNHLY; CDR2 reads FYNNEI. The CDR3 contains 15 residues. CDR3 amino acids: CASSPPRAGTYEQYF. The covered CDR3 bases are TGTGCCAGCAGCCCCCCGAGGGCAGGAACCTACGAG. The whole variable domain, filled in from reference TRBV2 and TRBJ2-7, reads EPEVTQTPSHQVTQMGQEVILRCVPISNHLYFYWYRQILGQKVEFLVSFYNNEISEKSEIFDDQFSVERPDGSNFTLKIRSTKLEDSAMYFCASSPPRAGTYEQYFGPGTRLTVT.

Concerning this clone: The sequence runs out 3 residues before the end of the CDR3; the remainder is reconstructed from the germline J gene. This chain connects TRBV9 to TRBJ2-7, with D possibly being TRBD1 (6 bases). The CDR3 totals 19 residues. The V gene's germline CDR1 is SGDLS and CDR2 YYNGEE. Trimming pared 3 bases from V and 3 bases from J, leaving 28 bases between. The CDR3 DNA, read in part, is TGTGCCAGCAGCGGAGGACACAGGGAACAGACCTACAATTTCTACGAG. It codes for CASSGGHREQTYNFYE. The entire CDR3 protein reads CASSGGHREQTYNFYEQYF.

The CDR3 is CASSPPTTTYEQYF. The sequenced CDR3 bases are TGTGCCAGCTCACCACCGACAACGACGTACGAG. This chain joins TRBV18 and TRBJ2-7, with no clear D. Read sequence stops 3 residues before the CDR3 end, and the germline J gene provides the missing end. This CDR3 has 14 residues. CDR1 and CDR2 from the germline V gene are KGHSH and LQKENI. Between the trimmed V and J ends, which lost 0 bases and 4 bases, there was a span of 10 bases.

Remarks on this clone: The sequenced fragment ends 3 residues before the CDR3 boundary, so the rest is inferred from the germline J gene. V gene TRBV30 combines with J gene TRBJ2-2; the D gene is possibly TRBD1 (6 bases). The CDR3 is 14 residues long. Per the germline V gene, CDR1 is GTSNPN and CDR2 is SVGIG (reference sequence). The CDR3 loop is CAWSPGQSNEKLFF. The CDR3 bases that were read are TGTGCCTGGAGTCCAGGACAGTCTAATGAAAAG.

Comments on this clone: The CDR3 end is not reached by the read, which stops 3 residues before it; the germline J gene fills it in. The chain is built from TRBV7-9 and TRBJ2-7, with D unresolved. CDR3 length: 13 amino acids. Germline CDR1 reads SEHNR; CDR2 reads FQNEAQ (reference sequence). Trimming left V 5 bases short and J 5 bases short, with 13 bases between. The CDR3 spells CASSPTLINEQYF. CDR3 bases read: TGTGCCAGCAGCCCCACTTTGATCAACGAG.

Comments on this clone: Compared with germline, one end of the junction differs, possibly owing to a read error. CDR3 sequence: CASRLASGRGISYEQYF. The sequenced CDR3 bases are TGCGCCAGCAGGTTGGCGTCGGGACGGGGGATCTCCTACGAG. This chain joins TRBV5-1 and TRBJ2-7, with D maybe TRBD2 (6 bases). The CDR3 is cut off 3 residues early in the read; its end comes from the germline J gene. Germline-derived CDR1 and CDR2 are SGHRS and YFSETQ. The CDR3 runs 17 residues.

Details on this clone: The CDR3 end is not reached by the read, which stops 3 residues before it; the germline J gene fills it in. V gene TRBV5-1 combines with J gene TRBJ2-5; 8 bases are a match to TRBD2. J lost 5 bases, V lost 2 bases, and 11 bases had no gene match. Germline CDR1 is SGHRS and CDR2 is YFSETQ. The CDR3 extends over 16 amino acids. The covered CDR3 bases are TGCGCCAGCAGCTTTATGTCTAGCGGGTCGGTGGAGACC. This sequence encodes CASSFMSSGSVET. The entire CDR3 protein reads CASSFMSSGSVETQYF.

A note on this clone: The CDR3 end is not reached by the read, which stops 3 residues before it; the germline J gene fills it in. The chain joins TRBV9 to TRBJ2-1, with D perhaps matching TRBD2 (6 bases). Germline assignment: CDR1 SGDLS and CDR2 YYNGEE. V was shortened by 4 bases and J by 4 bases, with 18 bases between the two germline ends. CDR3 size: 16 residues. The CDR3: CASSSPGSGLYNEQFF. The CDR3 DNA, read in part, is TGTGCCAGCAGCTCTCCCGGGAGTGGACTATACAATGAG.

Turning to this clone: The read gets to within 3 residues of the CDR3 end, and the germline J gene fills in the rest. The genes are TRBV10-3 and TRBJ2-1, with 9 nucleotides matching TRBD2. The CDR3 extends over 16 amino acids. The V segment lost 4 bases and the J segment 1 base; nucleotides outside the gene matches: 5. The V gene's germline CDR1 is ENHRY and CDR2 SYGVKD. The sequenced part of the CDR3 DNA is TGTGCCATCAGTGGATCGCTAGCGGGATCCTACAATGAG. It specifies CAISGSLAGSYNE. From start to end, the CDR3 is CAISGSLAGSYNEQFF.

As regards this clone: The CDR3 goes on 3 residues after the read ends, and that part is filled in from the germline J gene. V and J are TRBV12-3 or TRBV12-4 and TRBJ2-7, with D possibly being TRBD2 (5 bases). The CDR3 totals 13 residues. V was trimmed by 2 bases and J by 4 bases, leaving 9 bases between them. The sequenced part of the CDR3 DNA is TGTGCCAGCAGTTTACTAACGGGGTACGAG. It translates to CASSLLTGYE. The whole CDR3 is CASSLLTGYEQYF.

On this clone itself: With the read ending 3 residues before the CDR3 end, the germline J gene is used to fill in that end. This rearrangement joins TRBV19 to TRBJ2-2; D unresolved. The CDR3 totals 14 residues. The germline CDR1 and CDR2 sequences are LNHDA and SQIVND (reference sequence). CDR3 sequence: CASNPSSYNSPLFF. The covered CDR3 bases are TGTGCCAGTAACCCGAGCTCCTATAATTCACCG. Variable domain in full (rest from reference TRBV19 and TRBJ2-2): DGGITQSPKYLFRKEGQNVTLSCEQNLNHDAMYWYRQDPGQGLRLIYYSQIVNDFQKGDIAEGYSVSREKKESFPLTVTSAQKNPTAFYLCASNPSSYNSPLFFGEGSRLTVL.

The DNA read from the CDR3 is TGTGCCAGTAAGACAGGGAACAATGAG. Amino acid sequence: CASKTGNNE. The complete CDR3 reads CASKTGNNEQFF. The chain joins TRBV6-2 or TRBV6-3 to TRBJ2-1, with TRBD1 matching 7 bases. Read data end 3 residues before the CDR3 end; the end is taken from the germline J gene. Germline-derived CDR1 and CDR2 are MNHEY and SVGEGT. The V and J ends lost 9 bases and 5 bases, in that order; junction bases with no gene match: 4. This CDR3 spans 12 amino acids.